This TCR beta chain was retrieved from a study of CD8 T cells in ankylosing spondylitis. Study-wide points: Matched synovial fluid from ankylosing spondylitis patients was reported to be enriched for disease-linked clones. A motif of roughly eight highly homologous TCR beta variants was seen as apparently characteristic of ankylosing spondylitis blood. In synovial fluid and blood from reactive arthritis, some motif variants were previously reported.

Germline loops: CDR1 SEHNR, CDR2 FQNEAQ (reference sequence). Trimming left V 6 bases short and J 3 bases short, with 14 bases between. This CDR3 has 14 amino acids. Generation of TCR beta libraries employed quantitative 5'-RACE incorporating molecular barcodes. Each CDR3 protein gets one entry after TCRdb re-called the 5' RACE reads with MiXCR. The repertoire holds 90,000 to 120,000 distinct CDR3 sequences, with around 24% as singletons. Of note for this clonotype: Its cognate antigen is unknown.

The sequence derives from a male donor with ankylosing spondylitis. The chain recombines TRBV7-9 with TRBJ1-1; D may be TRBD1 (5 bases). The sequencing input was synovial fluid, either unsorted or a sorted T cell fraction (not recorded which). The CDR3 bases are TGTGCCAGCAGTACCGACAGCCAGCACACTGAAGCTTTCTTT. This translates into CASSTDSQHTEAFF.